The clone carrying this TCR beta chain was seen a single time. No antigen is known for it. Trimming cost V 0 bases and J 6 bases; bases outside gene matches: 8. The length of the CDR3 is 16 residues. Germline V gives CDR1 SGHTA, CDR2 FQGNSA. These data originate in a study of cytomegalovirus exposure and HLA in healthy donors. 13 Jbeta primers and 60 Vbeta primers were used for the PCR. Method: immunoSEQ multiplex PCR; TCRdb's copy keeps in-frame clones and lacks some. Found here are 100,000 to 120,000 clones, about three quarters of them singletons; the top ten hold just under 3%. Notes on the study in general: In vitro, three CMV-associated chains proved specific for CMV antigens. Rarity characterized most TCR sequences, yet some public TCRs appeared in many donors.

What was sequenced was PBMCs. This receptor was obtained from a woman aged 60-75 years in good health and CMV-seropositive. V usage is TRBV7-2 and J usage is TRBJ2-3, with TRBD2 identical over 8 bases. CDR3 DNA: TGTGCCAGCAGCTTAGCGCTTAGCGGGGCACATGATACGCAGTATTTT. Translation: CASSLALSGAHDTQYF.